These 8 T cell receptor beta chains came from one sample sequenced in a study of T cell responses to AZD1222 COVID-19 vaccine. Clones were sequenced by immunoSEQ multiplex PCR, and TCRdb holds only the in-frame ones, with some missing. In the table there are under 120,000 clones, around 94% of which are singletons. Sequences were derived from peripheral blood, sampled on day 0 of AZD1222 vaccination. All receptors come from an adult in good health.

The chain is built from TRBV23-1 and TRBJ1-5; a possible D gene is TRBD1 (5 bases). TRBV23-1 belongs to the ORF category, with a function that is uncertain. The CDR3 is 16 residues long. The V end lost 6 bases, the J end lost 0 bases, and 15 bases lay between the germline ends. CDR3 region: CASRVRVGDSNQPQHF. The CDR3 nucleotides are TGCGCCAGCAGAGTCAGGGTAGGTGATAGCAATCAGCCCCAGCATTTT.

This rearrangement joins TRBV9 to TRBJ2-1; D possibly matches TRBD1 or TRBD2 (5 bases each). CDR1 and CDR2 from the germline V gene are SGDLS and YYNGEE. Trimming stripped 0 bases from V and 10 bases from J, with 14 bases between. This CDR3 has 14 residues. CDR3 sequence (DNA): TGTGCCAGCAGCGTAGGAGACCGGGACCCCGAGCAGTTCTTC. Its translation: CASSVGDRDPEQFF.

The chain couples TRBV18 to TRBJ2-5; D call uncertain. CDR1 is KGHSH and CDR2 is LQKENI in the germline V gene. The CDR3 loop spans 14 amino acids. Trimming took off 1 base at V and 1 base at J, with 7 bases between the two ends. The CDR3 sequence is CASSPRVSQETQYF. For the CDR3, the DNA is TGTGCCAGCTCACCACGCGTCAGCCAAGAGACCCAGTACTTC.

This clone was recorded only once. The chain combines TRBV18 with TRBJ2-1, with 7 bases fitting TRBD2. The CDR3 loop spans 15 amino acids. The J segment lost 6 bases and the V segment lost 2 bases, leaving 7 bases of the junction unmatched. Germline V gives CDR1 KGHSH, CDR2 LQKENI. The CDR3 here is CASSPTLAASNEQFF. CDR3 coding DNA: TGTGCCAGCTCACCAACCCTAGCGGCCTCCAATGAGCAGTTCTTC.

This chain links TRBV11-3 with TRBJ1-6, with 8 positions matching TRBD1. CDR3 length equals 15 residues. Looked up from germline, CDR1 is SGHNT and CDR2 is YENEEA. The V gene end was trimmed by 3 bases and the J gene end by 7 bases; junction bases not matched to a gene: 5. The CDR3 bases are TGTGCCAGCAGCTTGGACAGGGATGGGAATTCACCCCTCCACTTT. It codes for CASSLDRDGNSPLHF.

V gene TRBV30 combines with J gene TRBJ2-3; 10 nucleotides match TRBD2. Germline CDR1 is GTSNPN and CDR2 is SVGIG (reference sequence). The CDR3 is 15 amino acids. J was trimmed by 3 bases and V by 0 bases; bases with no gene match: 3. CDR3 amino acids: CAWSVLGLATDTQYF. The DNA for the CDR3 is TGTGCCTGGAGTGTACTGGGACTAGCGACAGATACGCAGTATTTT.

The CDR3 sequence: CASRESLGHFYEQYF. DNA for the CDR3: TGTGCCAGCAGGGAGTCTCTGGGCCATTTCTACGAGCAGTACTTC. This chain joins TRBV2 and TRBJ2-7; D not resolved. V was cut by 6 bases and J by 3 bases, with 18 bases left in between. This CDR3 is built from 15 residues. CDR1 is SNHLY and CDR2 is FYNNEI in the germline V gene.

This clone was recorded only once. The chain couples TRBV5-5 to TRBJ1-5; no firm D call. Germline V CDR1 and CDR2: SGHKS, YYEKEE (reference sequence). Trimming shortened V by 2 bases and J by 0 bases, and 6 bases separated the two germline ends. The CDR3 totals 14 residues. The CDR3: CASSFVYSNQPQHF. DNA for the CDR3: TGTGCCAGCAGCTTTGTATATAGCAATCAGCCCCAGCATTTT.